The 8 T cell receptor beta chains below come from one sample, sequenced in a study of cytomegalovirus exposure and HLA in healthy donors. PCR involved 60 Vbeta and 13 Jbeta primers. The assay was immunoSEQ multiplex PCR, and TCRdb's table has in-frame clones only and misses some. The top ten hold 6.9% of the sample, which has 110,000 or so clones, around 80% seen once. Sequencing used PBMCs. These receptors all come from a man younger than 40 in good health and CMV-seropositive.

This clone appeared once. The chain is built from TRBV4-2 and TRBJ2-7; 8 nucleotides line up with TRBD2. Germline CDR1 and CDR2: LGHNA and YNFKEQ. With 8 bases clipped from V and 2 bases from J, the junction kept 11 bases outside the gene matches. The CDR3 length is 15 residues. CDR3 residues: CASSWEEAGAYEQYF. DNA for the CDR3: TGTGCCAGCTCCTGGGAGGAAGCGGGGGCCTACGAGCAGTACTTC.

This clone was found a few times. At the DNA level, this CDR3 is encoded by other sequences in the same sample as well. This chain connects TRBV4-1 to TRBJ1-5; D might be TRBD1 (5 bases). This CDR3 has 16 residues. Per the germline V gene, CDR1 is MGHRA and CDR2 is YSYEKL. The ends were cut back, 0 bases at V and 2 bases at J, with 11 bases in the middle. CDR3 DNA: TGCGCCAGCAGCCAAGATGGGGGGATAGGCAATCAGCCCCAGCATTTT. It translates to CASSQDGGIGNQPQHF.

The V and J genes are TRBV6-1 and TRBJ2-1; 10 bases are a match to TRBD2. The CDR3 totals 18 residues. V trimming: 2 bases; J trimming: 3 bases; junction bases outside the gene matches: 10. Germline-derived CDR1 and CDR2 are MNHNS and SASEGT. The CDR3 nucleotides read TGTGCCAGCAGTGAATATGGTAGCGGGGGGCCCAACTACAATGAGCAGTTCTTC. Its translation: CASSEYGSGGPNYNEQFF.

The CDR3 here is CASSQDSGTDYSYEQYF. CDR3 sequence (DNA): TGCGCCAGCAGCCAAGACTCCGGGACAGACTATTCCTACGAGCAGTACTTC. The rearrangement joins TRBV4-1 to TRBJ2-7; 7 bases align to TRBD1. Germline V gene sequence: CDR1 MGHRA, CDR2 YSYEKL. With 0 bases clipped from V and 1 base from J, the junction kept 9 bases outside the gene matches. The CDR3 contains 17 residues.

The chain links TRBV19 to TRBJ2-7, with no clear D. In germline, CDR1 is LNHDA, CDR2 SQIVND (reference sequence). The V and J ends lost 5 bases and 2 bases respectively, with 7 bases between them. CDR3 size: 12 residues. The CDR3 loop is CASSPGTYEQYF. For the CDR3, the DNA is TGTGCCAGTAGTCCAGGAACCTACGAGCAGTACTTC.

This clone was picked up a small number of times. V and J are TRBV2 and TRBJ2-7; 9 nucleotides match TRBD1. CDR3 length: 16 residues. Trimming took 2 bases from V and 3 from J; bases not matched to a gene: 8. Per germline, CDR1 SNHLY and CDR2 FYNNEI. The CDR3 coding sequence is TGTGCCAGCAGTGAACCCGGGACAGGGCTAAACTACGAGCAGTACTTC. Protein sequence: CASSEPGTGLNYEQYF. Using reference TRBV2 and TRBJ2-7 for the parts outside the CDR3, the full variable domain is EPEVTQTPSHQVTQMGQEVILRCVPISNHLYFYWYRQILGQKVEFLVSFYNNEISEKSEIFDDQFSVERPDGSNFTLKIRSTKLEDSAMYFCASSEPGTGLNYEQYFGPGTRLTVT.

CDR3 sequence (DNA): TGTGCCAGCAGGGCGACAGGGAGGAGTAGCTATAGCAATCAGCCCCAGCATTTT. Translation gives CASRATGRSSYSNQPQHF. The V call is TRBV2, the J call TRBJ1-5; 7 positions agree with TRBD1. Germline CDR1 and CDR2: SNHLY and FYNNEI. J gave up 0 bases and V 6 bases, and 14 bases lay outside the gene matches. The CDR3 covers 18 residues.

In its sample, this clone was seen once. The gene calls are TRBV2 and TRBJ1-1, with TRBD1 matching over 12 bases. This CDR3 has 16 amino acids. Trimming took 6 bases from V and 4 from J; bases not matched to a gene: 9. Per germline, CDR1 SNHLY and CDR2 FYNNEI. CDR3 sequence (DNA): TGTGCCAGCAGCGGGACAGGGGGCTTCGAAGGCACTGAAGCTTTCTTT. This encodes CASSGTGGFEGTEAFF.